This T cell receptor beta chain originates from a study of blood T cell repertoires in COVID-19. The authors' processing: How many nucleated cells were present was estimated from reference gene primer amplification. The assay was immunoSEQ multiplex PCR, and TCRdb's table has in-frame clones only and misses some. Clone size and the V and J calls come from that table; the DNA yielded D and trimming. The table has 140,000 to 150,000 clones, 81% seen once. The germline V and J ends were trimmed by 6 bases and 8 bases, with 22 bases remaining between them. The CDR3 contains 16 residues. The V gene's germline CDR1 is SNHLY and CDR2 FYNNEI.

Sequencing was done on a sample of peripheral blood. The TCR originated in a human donor with acute or convalescent COVID-19. The donor label of this sample is uncertain. V gene TRBV2 combines with J gene TRBJ1-4; TRBD1 might be the D (6 bases). DNA for the CDR3: TGTGCCAGCAGGGGTCTGTCGGGGGGCGCGAGGGAAAAACTGTTTTTT. Translated: CASRGLSGGAREKLFF.